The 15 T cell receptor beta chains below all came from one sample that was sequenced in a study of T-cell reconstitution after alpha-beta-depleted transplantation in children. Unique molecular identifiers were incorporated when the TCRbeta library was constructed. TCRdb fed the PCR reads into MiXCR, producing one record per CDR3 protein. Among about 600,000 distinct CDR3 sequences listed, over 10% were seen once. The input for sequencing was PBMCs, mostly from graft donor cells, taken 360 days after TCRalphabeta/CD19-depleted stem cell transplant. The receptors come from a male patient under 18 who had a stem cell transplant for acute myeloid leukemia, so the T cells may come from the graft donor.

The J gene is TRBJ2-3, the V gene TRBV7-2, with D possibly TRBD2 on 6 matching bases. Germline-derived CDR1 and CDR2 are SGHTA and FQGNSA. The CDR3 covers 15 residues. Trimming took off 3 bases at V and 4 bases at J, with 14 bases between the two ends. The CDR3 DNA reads TGTGCCAGCAGCTTTACTAGCTTCGGGGCAGATACGCAGTATTTT. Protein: CASSFTSFGADTQYF.

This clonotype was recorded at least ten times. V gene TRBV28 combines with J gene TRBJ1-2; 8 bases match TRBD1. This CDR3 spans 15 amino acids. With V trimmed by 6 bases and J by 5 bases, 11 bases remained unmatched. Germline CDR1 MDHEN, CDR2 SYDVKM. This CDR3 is CASRRQGARWYGYTF. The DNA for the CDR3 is TGTGCCAGCAGGCGCCAGGGGGCAAGGTGGTATGGCTACACCTTC.

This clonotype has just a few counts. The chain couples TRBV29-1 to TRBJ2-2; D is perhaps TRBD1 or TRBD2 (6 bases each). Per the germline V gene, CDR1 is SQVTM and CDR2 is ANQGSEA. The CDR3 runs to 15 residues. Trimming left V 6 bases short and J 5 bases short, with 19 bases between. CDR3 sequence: CSVRLGAGWTGELFF. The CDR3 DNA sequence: TGCAGCGTCCGCCTGGGGGCGGGGTGGACCGGGGAGCTGTTTTTT.

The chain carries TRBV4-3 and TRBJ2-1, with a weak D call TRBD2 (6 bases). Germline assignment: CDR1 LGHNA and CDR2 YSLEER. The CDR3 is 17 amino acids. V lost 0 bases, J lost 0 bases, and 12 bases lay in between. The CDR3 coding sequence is TGCGCCAGCAGCCAAGATTGGAGGGACCCCTCCTACAATGAGCAGTTCTTC. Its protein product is CASSQDWRDPSYNEQFF.

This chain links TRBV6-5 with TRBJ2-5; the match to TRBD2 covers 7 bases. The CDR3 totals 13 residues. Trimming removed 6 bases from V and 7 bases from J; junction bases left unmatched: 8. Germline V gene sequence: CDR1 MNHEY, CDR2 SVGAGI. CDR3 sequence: CASRVEGGVTQYF. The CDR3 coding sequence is TGTGCCAGCAGAGTCGAGGGAGGGGTGACCCAGTACTTC.

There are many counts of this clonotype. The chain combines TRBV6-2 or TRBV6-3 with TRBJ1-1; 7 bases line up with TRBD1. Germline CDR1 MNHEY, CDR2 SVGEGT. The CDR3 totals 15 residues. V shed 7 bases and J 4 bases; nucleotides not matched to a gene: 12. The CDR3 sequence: CASTETGRRGTEAFF. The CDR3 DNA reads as TGTGCCAGCACCGAGACAGGGCGTCGGGGCACTGAAGCTTTCTTT.

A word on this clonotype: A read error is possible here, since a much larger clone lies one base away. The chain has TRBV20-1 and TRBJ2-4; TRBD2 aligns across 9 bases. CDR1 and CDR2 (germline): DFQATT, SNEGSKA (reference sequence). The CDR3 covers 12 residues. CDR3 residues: CSAREVSGRPAF. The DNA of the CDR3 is TGCAGTGCTAGAGAAGTAAGCGGGAGGCCGGCATTC.

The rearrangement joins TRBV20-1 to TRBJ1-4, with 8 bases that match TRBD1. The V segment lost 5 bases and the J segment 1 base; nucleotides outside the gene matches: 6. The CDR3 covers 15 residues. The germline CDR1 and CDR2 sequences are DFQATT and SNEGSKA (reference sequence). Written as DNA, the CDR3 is TGCAGTGCTGAAGACGGGACAGGAACTAATGAAAAACTGTTTTTT. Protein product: CSAEDGTGTNEKLFF.

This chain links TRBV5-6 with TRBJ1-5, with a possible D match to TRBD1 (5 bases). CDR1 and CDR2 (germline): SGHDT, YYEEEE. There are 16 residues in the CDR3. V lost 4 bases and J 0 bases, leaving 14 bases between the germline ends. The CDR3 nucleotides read TGTGCCAGCAGCCCGGACACTGAATATAGCAATCAGCCCCAGCATTTT. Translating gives CASSPDTEYSNQPQHF.

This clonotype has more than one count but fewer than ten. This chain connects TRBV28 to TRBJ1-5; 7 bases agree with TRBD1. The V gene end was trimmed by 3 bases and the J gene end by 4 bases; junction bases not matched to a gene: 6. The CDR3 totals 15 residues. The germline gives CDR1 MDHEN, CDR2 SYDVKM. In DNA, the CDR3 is TGTGCCAGCAGTTTTTCTGACAGGGAAAATCAGCCCCAGCATTTT. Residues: CASSFSDRENQPQHF.

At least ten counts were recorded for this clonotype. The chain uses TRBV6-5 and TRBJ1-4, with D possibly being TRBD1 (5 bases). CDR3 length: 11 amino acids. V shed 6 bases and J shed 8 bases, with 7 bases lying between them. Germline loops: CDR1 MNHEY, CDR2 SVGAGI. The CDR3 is CASSRGEKLFF. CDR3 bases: TGTGCCAGCAGCCGGGGCGAAAAACTGTTTTTT.

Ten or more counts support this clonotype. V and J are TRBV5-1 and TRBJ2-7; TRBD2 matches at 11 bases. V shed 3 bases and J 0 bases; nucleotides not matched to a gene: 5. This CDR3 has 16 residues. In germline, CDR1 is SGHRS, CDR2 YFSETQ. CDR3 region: CASSWTSGLSSYEQYF. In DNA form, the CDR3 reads TGCGCCAGCAGCTGGACTAGCGGGCTGAGCTCCTACGAGCAGTACTTC.

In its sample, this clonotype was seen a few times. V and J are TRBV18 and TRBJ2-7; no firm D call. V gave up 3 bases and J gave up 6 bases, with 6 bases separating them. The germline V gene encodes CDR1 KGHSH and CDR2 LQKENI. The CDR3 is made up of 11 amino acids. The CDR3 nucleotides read TGTGCCAGCTCACCTTTGGTCGAGCAGTACTTC. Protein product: CASSPLVEQYF.

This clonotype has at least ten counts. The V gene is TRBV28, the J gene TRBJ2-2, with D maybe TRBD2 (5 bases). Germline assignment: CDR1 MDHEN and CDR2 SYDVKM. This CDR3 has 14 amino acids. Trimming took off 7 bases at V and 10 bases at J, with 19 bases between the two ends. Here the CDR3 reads CASTPRRVTTELFF. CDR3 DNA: TGTGCCAGCACCCCCAGGCGGGTTACAACGGAGCTGTTTTTT.

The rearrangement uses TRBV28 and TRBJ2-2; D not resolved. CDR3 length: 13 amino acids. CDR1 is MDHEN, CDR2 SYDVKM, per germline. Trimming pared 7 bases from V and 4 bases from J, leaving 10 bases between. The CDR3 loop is CASTLLRTGELFF. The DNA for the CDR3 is TGTGCCAGCACCCTTCTACGCACCGGGGAGCTGTTTTTT.